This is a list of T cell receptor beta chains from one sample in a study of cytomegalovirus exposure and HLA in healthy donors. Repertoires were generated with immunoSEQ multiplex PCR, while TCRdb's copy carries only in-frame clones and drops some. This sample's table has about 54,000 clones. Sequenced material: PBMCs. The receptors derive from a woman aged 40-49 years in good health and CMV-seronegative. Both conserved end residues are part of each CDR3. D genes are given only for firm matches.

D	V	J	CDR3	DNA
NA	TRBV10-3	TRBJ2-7	CAISEGQGMGYEQYF	TGTGCCATCAGTGAGGGCCAGGGGATGGGCTACGAGCAGTACTTC
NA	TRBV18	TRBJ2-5	CASSPELAQETQYF	TGTGCCAGCTCACCAGAATTAGCCCAAGAGACCCAGTACTTC
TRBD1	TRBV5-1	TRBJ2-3	CASSFGTGGPDTQYF	TGCGCCAGCAGCTTCGGGACAGGGGGCCCAGATACGCAGTATTTT
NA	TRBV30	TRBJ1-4	CAWGKGLVEKLFF	TGTGCCTGGGGGAAGGGGCTTGTGGAAAAACTGTTTTTT
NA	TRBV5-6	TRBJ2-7	CASSSQTYEQYF	TGTGCCAGCAGCTCCCAAACCTACGAGCAGTACTTC
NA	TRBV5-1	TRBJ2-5	CASSVSGTHQETQYF	TGCGCCAGCTCAGTTTCAGGGACTCACCAAGAGACCCAGTACTTC
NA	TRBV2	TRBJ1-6	CARGDGFGAPLHF	TGTGCCAGGGGAGATGGGTTCGGGGCACCCCTCCACTTT
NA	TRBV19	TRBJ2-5	CASRGAGPQETQYF	TGTGCCAGTAGAGGTGCAGGGCCTCAGGAGACCCAGTACTTC
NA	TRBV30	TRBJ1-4	CAWRYNNEKLFF	TGTGCCTGGAGGTACAATAATGAAAAACTGTTTTTT
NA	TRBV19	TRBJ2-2	CASSPPVGGAFSGELFF	TGTGCCAGTAGCCCTCCCGTGGGCGGGGCGTTCTCCGGGGAGCTGTTTTTT
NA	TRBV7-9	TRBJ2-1	CASIALASSYNEQFF	TGTGCCAGCATTGCTCTAGCGAGCTCCTACAATGAGCAGTTCTTC
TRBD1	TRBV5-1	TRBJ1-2	CASSTGPGGDQNGYTF	TGCGCCAGCAGCACTGGGCCAGGGGGCGATCAAAATGGCTACACCTTC
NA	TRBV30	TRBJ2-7	CAWSVSFTRGREQYF	TGTGCCTGGAGTGTATCCTTTACCCGGGGTCGCGAGCAGTACTTC
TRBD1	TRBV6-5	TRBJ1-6	CASKGQGLNSPLHF	TGTGCCAGCAAAGGACAGGGGTTGAATTCACCCCTCCACTTT
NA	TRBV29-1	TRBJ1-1	CSAGLLLDTEAFF	TGCAGCGCCGGACTCTTACTCGACACTGAAGCTTTCTTT
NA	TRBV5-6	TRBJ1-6	CASSQLTLGRHRSPLHF	TGTGCCAGCAGCCAACTGACACTGGGCCGGCACCGATCACCCCTCCACTTT
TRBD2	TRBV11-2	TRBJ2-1	CASSVRARDYGDNEQFF	TGTGCCAGCAGCGTAAGGGCCCGGGACTACGGAGACAATGAGCAGTTCTTC
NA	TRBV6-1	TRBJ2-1	CASSESQGTYNEQFF	TGTGCCAGCAGTGAATCCCAGGGAACCTACAATGAGCAGTTCTTC
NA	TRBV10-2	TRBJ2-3	CASFLTGDISTDTQYF	TGCGCCAGCTTCCTAACCGGGGACATTAGCACAGATACGCAGTATTTT
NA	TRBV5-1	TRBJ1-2	CASSSSGIGYGYTF	TGCGCCAGCAGCTCGTCGGGGATCGGGTATGGCTACACCTTC
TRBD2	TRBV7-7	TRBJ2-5	CASSVSGRAAETQYF	TGTGCCAGCAGCGTTAGCGGGAGGGCCGCGGAGACCCAGTACTTC
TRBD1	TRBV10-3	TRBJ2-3	CAISDRVQGTPDTQYF	TGTGCCATCAGTGACCGCGTACAGGGGACCCCAGATACGCAGTATTTT
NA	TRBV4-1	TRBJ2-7	CASSQEKGAYEQYF	TGCGCCAGCAGCCAAGAGAAAGGGGCCTACGAGCAGTACTTC
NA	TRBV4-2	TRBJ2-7	CASAPTRNYEQYF	TGTGCCAGCGCCCCGACTAGAAACTACGAGCAGTACTTC